These 18 T cell receptor beta chains originate from one sample sequenced in a study of blood T cell repertoires in COVID-19. Sequencing was performed with immunoSEQ multiplex PCR; in TCRdb, only in-frame clones are kept and a portion is missing. The profile shows about 70,000 clones, about 92% of them singletons. Sequenced sample: peripheral blood. These receptors were obtained from a human donor in a cohort sampled during active COVID-19.

The genes are TRBV20-1 and TRBJ2-3; 8 nucleotides line up with TRBD1. Per germline, CDR1 DFQATT and CDR2 SNEGSKA (reference sequence). The CDR3 length is 11 residues. The CDR3 sequence is CRVDRGDTQYF. In nucleotides, the CDR3 is TGCAGGGTAGACAGGGGAGATACGCAGTATTTT.

This clone was observed a few times. The chain joins TRBV18 to TRBJ2-1; 8 bases fit TRBD1. Germline values: CDR1 KGHSH, CDR2 LQKENI. J gave up 5 bases and V 0 bases, and 6 bases lay outside the gene matches. The CDR3 is 16 amino acids. The CDR3 region is CASSPPDTGGNNEQFF. The CDR3 coding sequence is TGTGCCAGCTCACCACCGGATACAGGGGGAAACAATGAGCAGTTCTTC.

This clone was found once. The rearrangement joins TRBV7-8 to TRBJ2-7; perhaps TRBD2 as D (5 bases). Germline assignment: CDR1 SGHVS and CDR2 FQNEAQ. CDR3 size: 12 residues. The V and J ends lost 1 base and 7 bases respectively, with 8 bases between them. The CDR3: CASSLVAGEQYF. The CDR3, as DNA: TGTGCCAGCAGCTTAGTCGCGGGTGAGCAGTACTTC.

J is TRBJ1-4 and V is TRBV2, with D uncertain. V was shortened by 6 bases and J by 8 bases, with 10 bases between the two germline ends. The CDR3 totals 12 residues. Germline V CDR1 and CDR2: SNHLY, FYNNEI. The CDR3 DNA follows: TGTGCCAGCAGGGTCGGGAGCGAAAAACTGTTTTTT. It yields the protein CASRVGSEKLFF.

This chain uses TRBV2 with TRBJ2-7; 8 positions match TRBD1. Germline trimming cut 10 bases from V and 6 bases from J; bases unmatched to any gene: 11. Germline V gene lookup returns CDR1 SNHLY and CDR2 FYNNEI. CDR3 length: 13 amino acids. CDR3 nucleotide sequence: TGTGCCACAGGAGTGACAGGGACAGGCGAGCAGTACTTC. This translates into CATGVTGTGEQYF.

The chain joins TRBV21-1 to TRBJ2-5; the listed D gene, TRBD1, was not tested against the DNA. TRBV21-1 is deemed a pseudogene. The CDR3 is 14 residues long. As DNA, the CDR3 is TGTGCCAGCAGCACCACTCCAGGGGATGAGACCCAGTACTTC. This codes for CASSTTPGDETQYF.

V is TRBV23-1 and J is TRBJ1-3, with 7 bases matching TRBD1. TRBV23-1 is reported as an ORF; its role is uncertain. The CDR3 runs 12 residues. Trimming took 9 bases from V and 8 from J; bases not matched to a gene: 7. CDR3 region: CARGQMGYTIYF. CDR3 nucleotides: TGCGCCAGGGGACAGATGGGGTACACCATATATTTT.

The sample holds one count of this clone. The genes are TRBV11-2 and TRBJ2-7; D may be TRBD1 (6 bases). Germline CDR1 SGHAT, CDR2 FQNNGV. The CDR3 runs 13 residues. Deletions cut 5 bases from V and 0 bases from J, with 8 bases between. The CDR3 reads CASSRQVSYEQYF. CDR3 DNA sequence: TGTGCCAGCAGCCGACAGGTCTCCTACGAGCAGTACTTC.

The rearrangement joins TRBV27 to TRBJ1-4; tentative D call: TRBD1 (5 bases). Germline loops: CDR1 MNHEY, CDR2 SMNVEV (reference sequence). The V end lost 6 bases, the J end lost 4 bases, and 12 bases lay between the germline ends. The CDR3 totals 14 residues. The CDR3 here is CASRANRNNEKLFF. DNA for the CDR3: TGTGCCAGCAGAGCTAACAGGAATAATGAAAAACTGTTTTTT.

This sequence joins TRBV5-1 and TRBJ2-4, with D maybe TRBD2 (7 bases). The CDR3 sequence is 17 residues long. Trimming shortened V by 0 bases and J by 3 bases, and 16 bases separated the two germline ends. Germline V lookup: CDR1 SGHRS, CDR2 YFSETQ. CDR3 DNA: TGCGCCAGCAGCTTGGGTTCGGGGGGCCCCTACAAAAACATTCAGTACTTC. As protein: CASSLGSGGPYKNIQYF.

The rearrangement joins TRBV6-2 or TRBV6-3 to TRBJ2-1; D might be TRBD2 (6 bases). Germline CDR1 and CDR2: MNHEY and SVGEGT. Trimming removed 0 bases from V and 1 base from J, with 10 bases in between. There are 16 residues in the CDR3. The CDR3 loop is CASSYSGDLSYNEQFF. The CDR3 coding sequence is TGTGCCAGCAGTTACTCGGGGGACTTATCCTACAATGAGCAGTTCTTC.

The chain employs TRBV30 and TRBJ2-3; weak D call: TRBD2 (5 bases). Trimming stripped 2 bases from V and 2 bases from J, with 8 bases between. CDR1 is GTSNPN, CDR2 SVGIG, per germline (reference sequence). CDR3 size: 13 residues. Here the CDR3 DNA reads TGTGCCTGGAGTACGGACTCCACAGATACGCAGTATTTT. Amino acid sequence: CAWSTDSTDTQYF.

The CDR3: CASSVDVGAEQYF. The CDR3, as DNA: TGTGCCAGCAGCGTAGATGTGGGGGCCGAGCAGTACTTC. The J gene is TRBJ2-7, the V gene TRBV9, with D tentatively TRBD1 (6 bases). V lost 0 bases, J lost 6 bases, and 10 bases lay in between. Germline CDR1 and CDR2: SGDLS and YYNGEE. CDR3 length: 13 residues.

V usage is TRBV29-1 and J usage is TRBJ2-5; 11 bases line up with TRBD2. In germline, CDR1 is SQVTM, CDR2 ANQGSEA. This CDR3 has 17 residues. The V segment lost 3 bases and the J segment 5 bases; nucleotides outside the gene matches: 14. CDR3 residues: CSVDGLVAGGLWETQYF. CDR3 bases: TGCAGCGTTGACGGGCTAGTAGCGGGAGGGCTTTGGGAGACCCAGTACTTC.

V usage is TRBV5-6 and J usage is TRBJ2-7; D is possibly TRBD2 (5 bases). CDR1 and CDR2 from the germline V gene are SGHDT and YYEEEE. This CDR3 has 14 amino acids. V shed 4 bases and J shed 2 bases, with 13 bases lying between them. The chain's CDR3 is CASSRISEAYEQYF. The CDR3 nucleotides are TGTGCCAGCAGCCGGATTAGCGAAGCCTACGAGCAGTACTTC.

The chain uses TRBV7-8 and TRBJ1-5, with D tentatively TRBD1 (6 bases). The V and J ends lost 0 bases and 5 bases respectively, with 11 bases between them. CDR1 is SGHVS, CDR2 FQNEAQ, per germline. This CDR3 contains 15 residues. The CDR3 nucleotides read TGTGCCAGCAGCTTAGCGCTCAGGGGCGATCAGCCCCAGCATTTT. Translation: CASSLALRGDQPQHF.

The J gene is TRBJ2-3, the V gene TRBV19; D possibly corresponds to TRBD1 (5 bases). CDR1 is LNHDA, CDR2 SQIVND, per germline (reference sequence). V shed 1 base and J shed 3 bases, with 8 bases lying between them. This CDR3 contains 14 residues. The CDR3 DNA is TGTGCCAGTAGTATAGGGGGCTTTACAGATACGCAGTATTTT. It is translated as CASSIGGFTDTQYF.

This chain uses TRBV7-2 with TRBJ1-4; 11 positions agree with TRBD1. The CDR3 has 14 amino acids. The germline V gene encodes CDR1 SGHTA and CDR2 FQGNSA. V was clipped by 5 bases and J by 15 bases; unmatched bases: 11. The CDR3 DNA sequence: TGTGCCAGCAGCCCCGGACAGGGGGCGCGACCGTTGTTTTTT. Its protein is CASSPGQGARPLFF.